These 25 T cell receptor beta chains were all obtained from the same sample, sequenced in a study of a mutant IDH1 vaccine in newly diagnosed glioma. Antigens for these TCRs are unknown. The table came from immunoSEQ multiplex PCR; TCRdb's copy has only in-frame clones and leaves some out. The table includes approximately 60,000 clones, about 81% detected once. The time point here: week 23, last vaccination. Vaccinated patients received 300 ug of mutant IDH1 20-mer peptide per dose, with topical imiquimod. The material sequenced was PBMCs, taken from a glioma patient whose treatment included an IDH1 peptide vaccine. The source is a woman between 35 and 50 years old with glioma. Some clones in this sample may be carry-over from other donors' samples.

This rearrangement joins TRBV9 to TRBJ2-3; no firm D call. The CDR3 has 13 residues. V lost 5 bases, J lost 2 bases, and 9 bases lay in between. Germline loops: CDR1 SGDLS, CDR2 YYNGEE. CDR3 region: CASRPTTTDTQYF. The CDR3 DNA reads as TGTGCCAGCAGACCCACAACCACAGATACGCAGTATTTT.

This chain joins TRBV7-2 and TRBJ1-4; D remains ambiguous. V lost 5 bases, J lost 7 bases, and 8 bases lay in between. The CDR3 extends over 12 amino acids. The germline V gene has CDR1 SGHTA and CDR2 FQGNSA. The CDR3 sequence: CASSPRSEKLFF. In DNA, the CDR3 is TGTGCCAGCAGCCCCCGGTCTGAAAAACTGTTTTTT.

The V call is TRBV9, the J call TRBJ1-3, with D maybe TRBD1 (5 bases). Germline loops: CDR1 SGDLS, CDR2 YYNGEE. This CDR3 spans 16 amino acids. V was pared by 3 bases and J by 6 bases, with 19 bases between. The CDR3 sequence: CASSERGVPDENTIYF. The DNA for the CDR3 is TGTGCCAGCAGCGAAAGGGGAGTGCCAGACGAAAACACCATATATTTT. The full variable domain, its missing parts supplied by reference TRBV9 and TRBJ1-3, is DSGVTQTPKHLITATGQRVTLRCSPRSGDLSVYWYQQSLDQGLQFLIQYYNGEERAKGNILERFSAQQFPDLHSELNLSSLELGDSALYFCASSERGVPDENTIYFGEGSWLTVV.

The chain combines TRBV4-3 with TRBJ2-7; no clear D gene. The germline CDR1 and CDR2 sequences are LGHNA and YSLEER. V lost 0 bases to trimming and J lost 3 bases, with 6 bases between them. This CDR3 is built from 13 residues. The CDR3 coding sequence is TGCGCCAGCAGCCAAGATAACTTCTACGAGCAGTACTTC. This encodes CASSQDNFYEQYF.

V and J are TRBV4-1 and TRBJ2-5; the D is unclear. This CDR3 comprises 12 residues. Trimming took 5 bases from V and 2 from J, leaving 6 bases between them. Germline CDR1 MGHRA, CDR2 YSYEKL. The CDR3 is CASSSRQETQYF. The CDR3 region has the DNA TGCGCCAGCAGCTCCCGACAAGAGACCCAGTACTTC.

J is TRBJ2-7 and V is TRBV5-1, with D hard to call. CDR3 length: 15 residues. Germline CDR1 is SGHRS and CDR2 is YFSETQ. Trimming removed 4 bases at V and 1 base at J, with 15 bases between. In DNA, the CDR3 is TGCGCCAGCAGCGAACCTTTAGGGTTTTCCTACGAGCAGTACTTC. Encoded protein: CASSEPLGFSYEQYF.

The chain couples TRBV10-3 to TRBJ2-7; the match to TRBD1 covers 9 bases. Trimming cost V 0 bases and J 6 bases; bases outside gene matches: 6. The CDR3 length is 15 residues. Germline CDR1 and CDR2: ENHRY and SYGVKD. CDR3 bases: TGTGCCATCAGTGAGTCGGGGGGACAGGGAGCCGAGCAGTACTTC. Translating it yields CAISESGGQGAEQYF.

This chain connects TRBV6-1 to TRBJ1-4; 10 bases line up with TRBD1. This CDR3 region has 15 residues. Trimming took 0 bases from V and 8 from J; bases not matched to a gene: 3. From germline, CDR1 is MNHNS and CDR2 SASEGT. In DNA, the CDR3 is TGTGCCAGCAGTGAAGCGGGACAGGGGAGCGAAAAACTGTTTTTT. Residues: CASSEAGQGSEKLFF.

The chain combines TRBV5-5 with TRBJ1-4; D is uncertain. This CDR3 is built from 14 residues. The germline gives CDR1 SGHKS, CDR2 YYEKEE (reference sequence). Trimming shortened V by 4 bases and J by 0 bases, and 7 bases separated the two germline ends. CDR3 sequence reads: CASSPVSTNEKLFF. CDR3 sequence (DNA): TGTGCCAGCAGCCCAGTATCAACTAATGAAAAACTGTTTTTT.

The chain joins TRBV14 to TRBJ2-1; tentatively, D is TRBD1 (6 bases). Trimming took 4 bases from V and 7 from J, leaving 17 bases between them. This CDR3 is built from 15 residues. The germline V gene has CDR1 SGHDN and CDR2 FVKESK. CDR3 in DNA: TGTGCCAGCAGCCGATCCAGGGGATCCTGGAATGAGCAGTTCTTC. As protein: CASSRSRGSWNEQFF.

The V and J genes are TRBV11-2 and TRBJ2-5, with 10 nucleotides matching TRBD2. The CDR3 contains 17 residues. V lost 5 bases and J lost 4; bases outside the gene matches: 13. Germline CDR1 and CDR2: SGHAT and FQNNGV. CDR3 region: CASSRLLAGDLRETQYF. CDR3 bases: TGTGCCAGCAGCCGGCTTCTAGCGGGGGACCTCCGAGAGACCCAGTACTTC.

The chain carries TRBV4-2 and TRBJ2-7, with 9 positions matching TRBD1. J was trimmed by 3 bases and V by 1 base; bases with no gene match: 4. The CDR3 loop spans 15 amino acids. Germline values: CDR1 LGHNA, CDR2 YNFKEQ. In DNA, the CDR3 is TGTGCCAGCAGCCAAGTGGGGACAGGGAACTACGAGCAGTACTTC. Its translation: CASSQVGTGNYEQYF.

The CDR3 region is CASSQRQGDTEAFF. The DNA for the CDR3 is TGCGCCAGCAGCCAGAGACAGGGGGACACTGAAGCTTTCTTT. The chain couples TRBV4-1 to TRBJ1-1; 9 nucleotides match TRBD1. V was clipped by 3 bases and J by 3 bases; unmatched bases: 2. Germline V lookup: CDR1 MGHRA, CDR2 YSYEKL. The CDR3 has 14 residues.

CDR3 bases: TGTGCCAGCACCCCCTTAGGGGCTAGGTATGGCTACACCTTC. It codes for CASTPLGARYGYTF. This chain joins TRBV7-9 and TRBJ1-2; a weak D match, TRBD1 (5 bases). The CDR3 covers 14 residues. Between the trimmed V and J ends, which lost 7 bases and 5 bases, there was a span of 17 bases. In germline, CDR1 is SEHNR, CDR2 FQNEAQ (reference sequence).

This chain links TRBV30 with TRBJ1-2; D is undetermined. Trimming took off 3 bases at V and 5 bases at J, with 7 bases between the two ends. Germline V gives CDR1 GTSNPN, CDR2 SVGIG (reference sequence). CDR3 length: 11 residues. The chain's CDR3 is CAWRTTYGYTF. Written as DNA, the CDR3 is TGTGCCTGGAGGACGACGTATGGCTACACCTTC.

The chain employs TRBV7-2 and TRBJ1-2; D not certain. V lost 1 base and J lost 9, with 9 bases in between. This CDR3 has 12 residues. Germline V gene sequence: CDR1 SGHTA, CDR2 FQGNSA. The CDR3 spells CASSLDSTRYTF. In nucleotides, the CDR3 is TGTGCCAGCAGCTTAGATTCCACGCGCTACACCTTC. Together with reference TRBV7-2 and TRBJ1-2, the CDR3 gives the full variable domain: GAGVSQSPSNKVTEKGKDVELRCDPISGHTALYWYRQSLGQGLEFLIYFQGNSAPDKSGLPSDRFSAERTGGSVSTLTIQRTQQEDSAVYLCASSLDSTRYTFGSGTRLTVV.

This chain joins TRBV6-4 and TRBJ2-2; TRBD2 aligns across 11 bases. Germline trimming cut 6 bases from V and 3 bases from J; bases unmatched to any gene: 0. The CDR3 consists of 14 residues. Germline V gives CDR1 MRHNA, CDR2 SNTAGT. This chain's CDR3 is CASRLAGDTGELFF. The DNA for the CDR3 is TGTGCCAGCAGACTAGCGGGGGACACCGGGGAGCTGTTTTTT.

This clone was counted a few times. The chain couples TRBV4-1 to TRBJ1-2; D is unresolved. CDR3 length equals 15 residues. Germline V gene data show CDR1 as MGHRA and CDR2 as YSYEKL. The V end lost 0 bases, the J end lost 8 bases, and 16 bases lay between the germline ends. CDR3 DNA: TGCGCCAGCAGCCAAGAATGGGCCCGGCAAGTGGGCTACACCTTC. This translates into CASSQEWARQVGYTF.

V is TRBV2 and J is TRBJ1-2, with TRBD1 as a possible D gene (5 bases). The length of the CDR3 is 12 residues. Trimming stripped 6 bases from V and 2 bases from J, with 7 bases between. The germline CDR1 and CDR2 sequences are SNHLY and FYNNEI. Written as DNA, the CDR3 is TGTGCCAGCAGGGAGGGGAACTATGGCTACACCTTC. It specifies CASREGNYGYTF.

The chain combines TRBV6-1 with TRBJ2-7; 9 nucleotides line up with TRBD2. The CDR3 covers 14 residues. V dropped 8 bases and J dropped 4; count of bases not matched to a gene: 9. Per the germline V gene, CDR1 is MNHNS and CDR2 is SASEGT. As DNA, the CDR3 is TGTGCCAGCCGCTACGCGGGGGGGCAGTACGAGCAGTACTTC. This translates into CASRYAGGQYEQYF.

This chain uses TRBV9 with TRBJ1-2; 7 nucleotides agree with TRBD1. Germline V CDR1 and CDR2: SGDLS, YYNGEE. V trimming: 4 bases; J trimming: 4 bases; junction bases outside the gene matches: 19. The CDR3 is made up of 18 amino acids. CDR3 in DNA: TGTGCCAGCAGCTCCGAGGGGGGAGAAGGAGGGGGCCTCTATGGCTACACCTTC. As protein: CASSSEGGEGGGLYGYTF.

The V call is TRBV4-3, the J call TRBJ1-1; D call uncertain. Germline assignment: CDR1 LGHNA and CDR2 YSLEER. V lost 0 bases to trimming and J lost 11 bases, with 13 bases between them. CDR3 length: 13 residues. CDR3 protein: CASSQDKGLRAFF. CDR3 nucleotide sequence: TGCGCCAGCAGCCAAGATAAGGGCCTGCGGGCTTTCTTT.

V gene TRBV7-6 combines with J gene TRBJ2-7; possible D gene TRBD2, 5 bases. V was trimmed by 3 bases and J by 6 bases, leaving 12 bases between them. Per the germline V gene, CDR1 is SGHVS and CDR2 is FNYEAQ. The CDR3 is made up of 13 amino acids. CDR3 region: CASSLDSLSEQYF. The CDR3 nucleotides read TGTGCCAGCAGCTTGGACTCATTATCCGAGCAGTACTTC.

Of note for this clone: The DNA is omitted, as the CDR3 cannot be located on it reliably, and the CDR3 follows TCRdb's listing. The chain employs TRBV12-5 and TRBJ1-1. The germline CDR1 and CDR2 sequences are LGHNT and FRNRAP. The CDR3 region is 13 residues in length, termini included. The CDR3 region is CASGLEKAAEAFF.

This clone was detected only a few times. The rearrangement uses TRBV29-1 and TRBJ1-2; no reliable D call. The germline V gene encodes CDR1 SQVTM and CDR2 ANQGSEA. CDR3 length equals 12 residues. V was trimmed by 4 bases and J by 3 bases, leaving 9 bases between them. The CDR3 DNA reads TGCAGCGTTGGGGTAGATTACTATGGCTACACCTTC. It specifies CSVGVDYYGYTF.